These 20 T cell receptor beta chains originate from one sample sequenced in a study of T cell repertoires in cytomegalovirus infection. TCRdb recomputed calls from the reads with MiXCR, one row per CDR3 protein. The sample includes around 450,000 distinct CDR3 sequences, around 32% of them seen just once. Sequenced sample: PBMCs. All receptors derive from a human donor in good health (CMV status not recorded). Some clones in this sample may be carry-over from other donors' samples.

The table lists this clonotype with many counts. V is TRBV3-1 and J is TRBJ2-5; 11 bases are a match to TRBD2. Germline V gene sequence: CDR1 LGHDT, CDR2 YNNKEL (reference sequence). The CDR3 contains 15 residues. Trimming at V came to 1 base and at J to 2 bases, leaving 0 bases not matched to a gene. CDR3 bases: TGTGCCAGCAGCCAAGCTAGCGGGGGGCAAGAGACCCAGTACTTC. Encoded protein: CASSQASGGQETQYF.

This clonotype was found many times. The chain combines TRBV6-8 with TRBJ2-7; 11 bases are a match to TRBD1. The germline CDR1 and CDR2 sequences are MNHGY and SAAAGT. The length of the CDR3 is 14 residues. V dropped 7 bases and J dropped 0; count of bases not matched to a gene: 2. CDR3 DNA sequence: TGTGCCAGCATTGGGACAGGGGGCTCCTACGAGCAGTACTTC. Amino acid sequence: CASIGTGGSYEQYF.

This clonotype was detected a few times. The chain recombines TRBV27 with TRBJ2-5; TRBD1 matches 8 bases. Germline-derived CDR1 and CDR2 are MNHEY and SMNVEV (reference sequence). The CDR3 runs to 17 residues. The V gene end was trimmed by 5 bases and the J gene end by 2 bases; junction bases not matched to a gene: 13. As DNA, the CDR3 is TGTGCCAGCAGTAAGAGTATAGACAGGGGAGGACAAGAGACCCAGTACTTC. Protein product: CASSKSIDRGGQETQYF.

The CDR3: CASSQDILERNNQPQHF. The CDR3 nucleotides read TGTGCCAGCAGCCAAGATATTCTGGAACGGAACAATCAGCCCCAGCATTTT. This chain connects TRBV4-2 to TRBJ1-5; no clear D gene. V shed 0 bases and J shed 3 bases, with 15 bases lying between them. Germline loops: CDR1 LGHNA, CDR2 YNFKEQ. This CDR3 has 17 amino acids.

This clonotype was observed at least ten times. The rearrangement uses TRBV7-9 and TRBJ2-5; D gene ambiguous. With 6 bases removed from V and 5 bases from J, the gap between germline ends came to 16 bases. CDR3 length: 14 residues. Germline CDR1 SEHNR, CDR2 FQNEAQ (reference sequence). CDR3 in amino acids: CASRQNTAKETQYF. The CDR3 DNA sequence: TGTGCCAGCAGACAAAATACCGCCAAGGAGACCCAGTACTTC. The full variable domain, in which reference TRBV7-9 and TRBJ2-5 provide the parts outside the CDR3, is DTGVSQNPRHKITKRGQNVTFRCDPISEHNRLYWYRQTLGQGPEFLTYFQNEAQLEKSRLLSDRFSAERPKGSFSTLEIQRTEQGDSAMYLCASRQNTAKETQYFGPGTRLLVL.

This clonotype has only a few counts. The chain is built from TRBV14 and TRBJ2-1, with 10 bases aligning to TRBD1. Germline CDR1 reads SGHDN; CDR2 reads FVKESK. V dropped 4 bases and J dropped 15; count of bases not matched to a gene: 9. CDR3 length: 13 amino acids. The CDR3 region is CASSRTGTGASFF. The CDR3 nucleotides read TGTGCCAGCAGCCGTACCGGGACAGGGGCGTCGTTCTTC.

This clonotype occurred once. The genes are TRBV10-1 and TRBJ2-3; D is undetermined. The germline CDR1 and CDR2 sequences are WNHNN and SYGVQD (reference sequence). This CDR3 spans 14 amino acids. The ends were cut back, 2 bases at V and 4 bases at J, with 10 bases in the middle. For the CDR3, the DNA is TGCGCCAGCAGTGAGAACCCATTCGCAGATACGCAGTATTTT. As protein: CASSENPFADTQYF.

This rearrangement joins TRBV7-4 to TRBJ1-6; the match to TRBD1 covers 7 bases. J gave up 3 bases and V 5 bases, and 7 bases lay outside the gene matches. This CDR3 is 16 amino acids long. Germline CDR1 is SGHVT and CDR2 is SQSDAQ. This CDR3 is CASSPTRTGYNSPLHF. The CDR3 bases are TGTGCCAGCAGCCCAACCCGGACAGGCTATAATTCACCCCTCCACTTT.

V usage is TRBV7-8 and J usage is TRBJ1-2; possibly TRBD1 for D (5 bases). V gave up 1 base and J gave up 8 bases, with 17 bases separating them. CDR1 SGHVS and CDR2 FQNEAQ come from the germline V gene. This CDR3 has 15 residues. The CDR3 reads CASSLDYSGQRGYTF. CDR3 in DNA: TGTGCCAGCAGCTTAGATTACTCAGGGCAGCGAGGCTACACCTTC. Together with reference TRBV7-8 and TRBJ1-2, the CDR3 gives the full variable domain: GAGVSQSPRYKVAKRGQDVALRCDPISGHVSLFWYQQALGQGPEFLTYFQNEAQLDKSGLPSDRFFAERPEGSVSTLKIQRTQQEDSAVYLCASSLDYSGQRGYTFGSGTRLTVV.

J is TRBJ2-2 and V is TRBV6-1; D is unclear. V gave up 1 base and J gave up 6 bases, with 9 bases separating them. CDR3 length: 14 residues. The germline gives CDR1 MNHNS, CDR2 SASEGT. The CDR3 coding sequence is TGTGCCAGCAGTGAAGATCCAGCCGCCGGGGAGCTGTTTTTT. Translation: CASSEDPAAGELFF.

The CDR3 DNA reads TGTGCCAGCGCAGAGTGGGGCCGGAACACTGAAGCTTTCTTT. Protein product: CASAEWGRNTEAFF. The chain combines TRBV2 with TRBJ1-1; D is possibly TRBD1 (5 bases). Germline loops: CDR1 SNHLY, CDR2 FYNNEI. The V gene lost 8 bases and the J gene lost 1 base, with 14 bases spanning the gap. The CDR3 spans 14 residues. Together with reference TRBV2 and TRBJ1-1, the CDR3 gives the full variable domain: EPEVTQTPSHQVTQMGQEVILRCVPISNHLYFYWYRQILGQKVEFLVSFYNNEISEKSEIFDDQFSVERPDGSNFTLKIRSTKLEDSAMYFCASAEWGRNTEAFFGQGTRLTVV.

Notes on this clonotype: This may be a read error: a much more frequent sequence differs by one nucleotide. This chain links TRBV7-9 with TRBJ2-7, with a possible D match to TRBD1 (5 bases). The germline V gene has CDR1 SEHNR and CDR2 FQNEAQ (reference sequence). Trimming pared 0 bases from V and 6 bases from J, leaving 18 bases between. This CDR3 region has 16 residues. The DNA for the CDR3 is TGTGCCAGCAGCTTAGCGGCAATCAGGGTACTCTCCGAGCAGTACTTC. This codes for CASSLAAIRVLSEQYF.

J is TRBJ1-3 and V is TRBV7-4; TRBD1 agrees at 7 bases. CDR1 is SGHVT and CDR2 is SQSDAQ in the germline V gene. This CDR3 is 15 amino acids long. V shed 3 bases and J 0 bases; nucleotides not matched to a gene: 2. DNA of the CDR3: TGTGCCAGCAGCTTCGACAGGGCCTCTGGAAACACCATATATTTT. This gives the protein CASSFDRASGNTIYF.

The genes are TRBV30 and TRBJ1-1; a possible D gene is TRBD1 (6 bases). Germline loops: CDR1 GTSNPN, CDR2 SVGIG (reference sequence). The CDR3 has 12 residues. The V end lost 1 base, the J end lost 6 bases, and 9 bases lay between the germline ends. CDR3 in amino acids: CAWSGKGAEAFF. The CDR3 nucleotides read TGTGCCTGGAGTGGCAAGGGGGCTGAAGCTTTCTTT.

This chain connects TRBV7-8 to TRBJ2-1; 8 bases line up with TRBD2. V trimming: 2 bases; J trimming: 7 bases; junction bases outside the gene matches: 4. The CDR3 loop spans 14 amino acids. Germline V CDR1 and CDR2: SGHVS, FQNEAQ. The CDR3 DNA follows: TGTGCCAGCAGCTTAACGGGGGGGCCGAATGAGCAGTTCTTC. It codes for CASSLTGGPNEQFF.

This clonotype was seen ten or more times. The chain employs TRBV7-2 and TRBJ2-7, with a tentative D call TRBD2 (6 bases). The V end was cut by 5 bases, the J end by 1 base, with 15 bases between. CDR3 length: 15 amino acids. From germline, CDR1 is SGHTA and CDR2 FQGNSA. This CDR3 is CASSPSRGSSYEQYF. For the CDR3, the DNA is TGTGCCAGCAGCCCCTCACGGGGGAGTTCCTACGAGCAGTACTTC.

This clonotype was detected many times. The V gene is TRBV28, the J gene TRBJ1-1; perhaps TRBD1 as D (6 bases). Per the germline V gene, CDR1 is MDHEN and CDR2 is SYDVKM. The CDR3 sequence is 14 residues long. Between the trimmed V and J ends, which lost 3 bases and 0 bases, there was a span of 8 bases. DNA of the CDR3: TGTGCCAGCAGTTTTGGACAGCTGAACACTGAAGCTTTCTTT. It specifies CASSFGQLNTEAFF. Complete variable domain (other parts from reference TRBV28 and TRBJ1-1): DVKVTQSSRYLVKRTGEKVFLECVQDMDHENMFWYRQDPGLGLRLIYFSYDVKMKEKGDIPEGYSVSREKKERFSLILESASTNQTSMYLCASSFGQLNTEAFFGQGTRLTVV.

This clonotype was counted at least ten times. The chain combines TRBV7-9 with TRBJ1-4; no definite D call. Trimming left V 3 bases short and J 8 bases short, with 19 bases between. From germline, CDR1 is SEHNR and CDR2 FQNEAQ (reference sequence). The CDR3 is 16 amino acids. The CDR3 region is CASSLVRGAKGEKLFF. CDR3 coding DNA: TGTGCCAGCAGCTTGGTTCGTGGCGCGAAGGGCGAAAAACTGTTTTTT.

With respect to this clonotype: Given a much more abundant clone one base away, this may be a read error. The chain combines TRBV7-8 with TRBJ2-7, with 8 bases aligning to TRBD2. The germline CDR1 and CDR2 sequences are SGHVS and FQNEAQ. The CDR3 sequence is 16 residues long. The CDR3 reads CASSPRAGTSSYEHYF. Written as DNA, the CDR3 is TGTGCCAGCAGCCCGCGTGCCGGGACTAGTTCCTACGAGCATTACTTC.

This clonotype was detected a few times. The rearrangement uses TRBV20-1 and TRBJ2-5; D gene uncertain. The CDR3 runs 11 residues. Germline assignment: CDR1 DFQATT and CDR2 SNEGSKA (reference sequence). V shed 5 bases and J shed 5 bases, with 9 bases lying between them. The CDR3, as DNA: TGCAGTGCTGGGCGTTCGGAGACCCAGTACTTC. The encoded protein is CSAGRSETQYF.